This T cell receptor beta chain came from a study of blood T cell repertoires in COVID-19. Overall study: PBMCs, B-cell-depleted T cells, or T cells provided the cDNA or gDNA that made up the material.

Authors' analysis steps: Researchers report that nucleated cell counts were estimated from reference gene primer amplification. Repertoires were generated with immunoSEQ multiplex PCR, while TCRdb's copy carries only in-frame clones and drops some. D and trimming were read from the DNA, whereas the V and J calls and clone size are those reported in that table. Among about 89,000 clones listed, more than 80% were seen once. This clone appeared once. V lost 1 base to trimming and J lost 5 bases; unmatched junction nucleotides: 5. Germline CDR1 is LGHDT and CDR2 is YNNKEL (reference sequence). The CDR3 is 15 amino acids.

The chain uses TRBV3-1 (or the pseudogene TRBV3-2) and TRBJ2-5, with 9 bases identical to TRBD1. Sequenced: peripheral blood. This TCR came from an elderly woman with acute or convalescent COVID-19. The CDR3 DNA reads as TGTGCCAGCAGCCAAGCCTGGACAGGGGTGGAGACCCAGTACTTC. Protein sequence: CASSQAWTGVETQYF.